The rows below give T cell receptor beta chains drawn from one sample of a study of cytomegalovirus exposure and HLA in healthy donors. Here immunoSEQ multiplex PCR was the method, and the copy in TCRdb shows in-frame clones only, minus some. The table shows roughly 280,000 clones, with around 86% occurring only once. The specimen sequenced was PBMCs. The receptors come from a young woman in good health and CMV-seronegative. CDR3s include the opening cysteine and the closing phenylalanine or tryptophan. Each record gives: CDR3 protein, CDR3 DNA, D gene, clone size, V gene, J gene. D genes are given only for firm matches. For some rows the clone size is stated as once, few or many, or as a class when expanded; others skip it.

CAWSVDRVATGELFF	TGTGCCTGGAGTGTAGACAGGGTGGCCACCGGGGAGCTGTTTTTT	TRBD1	once	TRBV30	TRBJ2-2
CASSVTSGGDYGELFF	TGTGCCAGCAGTGTCACTAGCGGGGGGGACTACGGGGAGCTGTTTTTT	TRBD2	.	TRBV6-1	TRBJ2-2
CASKVGGNTEAFF	TGTGCCAGCAAAGTGGGGGGGAACACTGAAGCTTTCTTT	.	.	TRBV5-8	TRBJ1-1
CAWISSGNYGYTF	TGTGCCTGGATATCTTCAGGGAACTATGGCTACACCTTC	.	.	TRBV30	TRBJ1-2
CASSPRDRRNYGYTF	TGTGCCAGCAGTCCCCGGGACAGAAGGAACTATGGCTACACCTTC	TRBD1	.	TRBV27	TRBJ1-2
CASSQRGSGRRTDTQYF	TGTGCCAGCAGCCAAAGGGGTAGCGGGAGGCGCACAGATACGCAGTATTTT	TRBD2	.	TRBV4-2	TRBJ2-3
CASSPRTSGDSYNEQFF	TGTGCCAGCAGCCCCCGGACTAGCGGGGACTCCTACAATGAGCAGTTCTTC	TRBD2	once	TRBV9	TRBJ2-1
CAWSEGHSLGGYTF	TGTGCCTGGAGCGAGGGACACTCCCTGGGAGGCTACACCTTC	.	.	TRBV30	TRBJ1-2
CAWSVLTNTGELFF	TGTGCCTGGAGTGTATTAACGAACACCGGGGAGCTGTTTTTT	.	.	TRBV30	TRBJ2-2
CASSHLGVGSYEQYF	TGTGCCAGCAGCCATTTAGGGGTGGGCTCCTACGAGCAGTACTTC	.	.	TRBV14	TRBJ2-7
CSGEQGADEQFF	TGCAGCGGGGAACAGGGGGCGGATGAGCAGTTCTTC	TRBD1	.	TRBV29-1	TRBJ2-1
CASSHTTASNYGYTF	TGCGCCAGCAGCCACACGACAGCGTCTAACTATGGCTACACCTTC	.	few	TRBV4-3	TRBJ1-2
CASSPYQQDTGELFF	TGTGCCAGTAGTCCATACCAGCAGGACACCGGGGAGCTGTTTTTT	.	.	TRBV19	TRBJ2-2
CASSLGTGSRETQYF	TGCGCCAGCAGCTTAGGGACAGGGAGTCGGGAGACCCAGTACTTC	TRBD1	.	TRBV5-1	TRBJ2-5
CASSPRPGTGVFGYTF	TGTGCCAGCAGCCCTCGCCCCGGGACAGGGGTTTTTGGCTACACCTTC	TRBD1	.	TRBV7-9	TRBJ1-2
CAWGGLAEPYTQYF	TGTGCCTGGGGGGGACTAGCGGAGCCCTATACGCAGTATTTT	TRBD2	few	TRBV30	TRBJ2-3
CASTYGGHTYEQYF	TGTGCCAGTACCTATGGAGGCCATACCTACGAGCAGTACTTC	.	.	TRBV19	TRBJ2-7
CASSFSGQYNEKLFF	TGTGCCAGCAGCTTCTCGGGACAGTATAATGAAAAACTGTTTTTT	TRBD1	few	TRBV5-8	TRBJ1-4
CASSKPESGTGELFF	TGTGCCAGTAGTAAGCCGGAGTCGGGCACCGGGGAGCTGTTTTTT	.	.	TRBV19	TRBJ2-2
CASSRHEGTEAFF	TGTGCCAGCAGCCGACACGAGGGCACTGAAGCTTTCTTT	.	.	TRBV27	TRBJ1-1
CASSTTGSSSYEQYF	TGCGCCAGCAGCACCACCGGGTCTAGCTCCTACGAGCAGTACTTC	.	.	TRBV5-1	TRBJ2-7